The entry that follows covers one T cell receptor beta chain sequence. The data are from a study of identical twins. Germline CDR1 and CDR2: PRHDT and FYEKMQ (reference sequence). Trimming removed 4 bases at V and 13 bases at J, with 20 bases between. CDR3 length equals 14 residues. Donors were all healthy Caucasians. Template switching (which added a universal primer site) was used, and cDNA carried unique molecular identifiers. TCRdb called the 5' RACE reads again in MiXCR, with one record for every CDR3 protein. The table shows 1.5 million to 2 million distinct CDR3 sequences, with more than 30% occurring only once.

The sample consisted of cord blood. V is TRBV13 and J is TRBJ2-1; no reliable D call. The origin of this receptor is a newborn girl in good health. Here the CDR3 reads CASSSIPIQETQFF. The CDR3 bases are TGTGCCAGCAGCTCTATCCCTATTCAAGAGACCCAGTTCTTC.